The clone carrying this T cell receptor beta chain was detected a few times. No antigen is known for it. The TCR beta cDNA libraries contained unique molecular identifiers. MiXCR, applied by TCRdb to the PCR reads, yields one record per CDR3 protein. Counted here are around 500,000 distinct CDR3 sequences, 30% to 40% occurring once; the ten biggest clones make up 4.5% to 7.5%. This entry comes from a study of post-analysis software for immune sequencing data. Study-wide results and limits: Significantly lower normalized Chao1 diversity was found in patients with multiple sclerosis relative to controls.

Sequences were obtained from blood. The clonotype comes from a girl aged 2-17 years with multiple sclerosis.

The chain's CDR3 is CASSLRGRASNGYTF. CDR3 in DNA: TGTGCCAGCAGCCTTAGGGGGCGGGCTTCGAATGGCTACACCTTC. V gene TRBV6-5 combines with J gene TRBJ1-2, with 7 bases matching TRBD1. J gave up 6 bases and V 6 bases, and 13 bases lay outside the gene matches. The CDR3 runs 15 residues. Germline assignment: CDR1 MNHEY and CDR2 SVGAGI.